A single sample is the source of the 4 T cell receptor beta chains below, sequenced in a study of T cell repertoires in cytomegalovirus infection. One entry per CDR3 protein results from TCRdb running MiXCR on the reads. This repertoire shows 200,000 to 300,000 distinct CDR3 sequences, roughly an eighth found once; its top ten account for about 8.7%. The sequencing input was PBMCs. The origin of the receptors is a human donor in good health (CMV status not recorded). Some clones in this sample may be carry-over from other donors' samples.

The rearrangement joins TRBV28 to TRBJ2-2; 7 nucleotides align to TRBD1. V shed 6 bases, J shed 12 bases, and the junction held 10 bases outside the gene matches. Germline V gene data show CDR1 as MDHEN and CDR2 as SYDVKM. The CDR3 spans 13 residues. The CDR3 sequence is CASSLRGGGKLFF. The DNA of the CDR3 is TGTGCCAGCAGCCTCCGAGGGGGCGGTAAGCTGTTTTTT.

The sample holds many counts of this clonotype. The V gene is TRBV7-2, the J gene TRBJ1-5; D is unresolved. Trimming shortened V by 1 base and J by 0 bases, and 1 base separated the two germline ends. Germline lookup yields CDR1 SGHTA and CDR2 FQGNSA. The CDR3 totals 13 residues. The CDR3, as DNA: TGTGCCAGCAGCTTAGATAGCAATCAGCCCCAGCATTTT. Its protein product is CASSLDSNQPQHF.

The chain carries TRBV29-1 and TRBJ1-5, with D maybe TRBD1 (6 bases). Germline V gene lookup returns CDR1 SQVTM and CDR2 ANQGSEA. Deletions cut 5 bases from V and 5 bases from J, with 10 bases between. The CDR3 is made up of 12 amino acids. CDR3 coding DNA: TGCAGCGTTAGGGCAGGGGATCAGCCCCAGCATTTT. Translating gives CSVRAGDQPQHF.

The sample holds a few counts of this clonotype. The CDR3 DNA reads TGTGCCAGCAGTCCCTATAGCGGGAGTAGGAATGAGCAGTTCTTC. It yields the protein CASSPYSGSRNEQFF. V gene TRBV2 combines with J gene TRBJ2-1, with 9 bases lining up with TRBD2. The germline V gene encodes CDR1 SNHLY and CDR2 FYNNEI. V shed 5 bases, J shed 7 bases, and the junction held 9 bases outside the gene matches. The CDR3 is 15 amino acids. Full variable domain (rest looked up from reference TRBV2 and TRBJ2-1): EPEVTQTPSHQVTQMGQEVILRCVPISNHLYFYWYRQILGQKVEFLVSFYNNEISEKSEIFDDQFSVERPDGSNFTLKIRSTKLEDSAMYFCASSPYSGSRNEQFFGPGTRLTVL.